The subject of this entry is one TCR beta chain. This clonotype has more than one count but fewer than ten. Its target antigen remains unknown. No clone much larger than this one lies a single base away; base qualities are absent. The receptor library was made with RACE. These reads were obtained on a NextSeq 500. During library preparation, unique molecular identifiers were attached to individual cDNA molecules so that TCRs could be counted quantitatively and reproducibly. From each blood RNA sample, both TCR alpha and TCR beta chains were sequenced. On the authors' methods: A median of around 100,000 TCRs per sample was observed, with a range of roughly 23,224 to 700,000. The Decombinator software suite was used to annotate the V, J and CDR3 of the TCR reads. To make PS versus PT1 abundance plots, every sample was subsampled to the same number of TCRs (28,000). TCRs were defined as expanded if absent before sensitization and observed at least eight times at the 2-week time point. TCRdb itself trimmed the public reads at Q25 with fastp, ran MiXCR and retained productive beta chains. For every CDR3 protein sequence, its rows merge into one entry that carries the most common genes and DNA. These V and J calls derive from TCRdb rather than the authors' analysis. This sample comprises some 180,000 distinct CDR3 sequences, roughly a quarter of them detected only once. Of the sample, 2% to 2.5% falls within the top ten clones.

Explained via the paper, the time point label denotes: patch test 3, about 24 weeks after DPC sensitization. Per the publication, the treatment or condition label means: therapeutic diphenylcyclopropenone sensitization with weekly scalp DPC. Blood at each patch-test visit was drawn before the patch test was applied. Eligible patients were aged 18 to 70, diagnosed with alopecia, deemed suitable for DPC therapy, and excluded if pregnant. Total RNA was extracted from unfractionated whole blood collected in Tempus Blood RNA tubes. V gives up 2 bases and J gives up 0 bases, and the segment between their germline ends measures 8 bases. Its CDR3 holds 15 amino acids, cysteine through phenylalanine. CDR3 DNA only is kept here, 45 bases in frame from base 1. The CDR1 and CDR2 encoded by the germline V gene are MNHEY and SVGAGI. This specimen belongs to a study of human T cells and chemical hapten exposure listed by TCRdb under 2021. As for the study more broadly: For sensitization, 2% DPC in acetone was applied to an approximately 2 cm by approximately 2 cm area of upper inner arm skin. Weekly therapeutic DPC doses were additionally applied to the scalp of patients throughout the roughly 22-week study period. Patch testing on the upper back used Finn chambers containing 0.01% DPC, with scoring done after 6 days according to International Contact Dermatitis Research Group standards. The mostly female patient cohort included alopecia areata with under or over 50% scalp involvement, alopecia totalis and alopecia universalis. Libraries were combined into a pool for sequencing, and differences in TCR yield between samples came mainly from small differences in library volumes within the pool. Peripheral blood TCR repertoire changes were tracked in vivo in alopecia patients during primary and secondary sensitization to the hapten diphenylcyclopropenone (DPC). Blood samples were taken from patients before sensitization (week 0) and then at 2, 6 and about 24 weeks after DPC sensitization. Twenty-nine alopecia patients provided blood for TCR sequencing at one to four time points (pre-sensitization, 2, 6 and 24 weeks).

Results the study describes overall, beyond this receptor: The number of PT1 expanded TCRs positively correlated with patch test score, significant at thresholds 8, 16 and 32 but not 4. The number of TCRs above 1 in 1000 frequency did not change with DPC sensitization; there was no evidence of global repertoire structure alterations. Because every patient had alopecia, a presumed autoimmune disease, the patients' immune response might differ from that of healthy individuals. Repeated subsampling changed both the strength of the expansion versus patch-test correlation and the threshold at which that correlation became significant. Significantly more large CDR3 similarity clusters were formed by expanded TCRs than by pre-sensitization or healthy control sets, consistent with antigen-driven responses.

The specimen was whole blood, collected in connection with sensitization to the hapten diphenylcyclopropenone (DPC). Rearrangement joined TRBV6-5 to TRBJ2-1, with the D assignment possibly TRBD1 or TRBD2, given 5 matching bases for each. The TCR sequence derives from a woman between 35 and 50 years old with alopecia areata. Some clones in this sample may be carry-over from other donors' samples. CDR3 protein: CASSYTGASYNEQFF. Read as DNA, the sequence is TGTGCCAGCAGTTACACCGGGGCCTCCTACAATGAGCAGTTCTTC.